The 27 T cell receptor beta chains below all came from one sample that was sequenced in a study of blood T cell repertoires in COVID-19. Sequencing was performed with immunoSEQ multiplex PCR; in TCRdb, only in-frame clones are kept and a portion is missing. Here the sample spans roughly 230,000 clones, about 90% being singletons. The specimen sequenced was peripheral blood. These receptors all stem from a man aged 30 to 39 with COVID-19, enrolled during active disease.

The gene calls are TRBV12-3 or TRBV12-4 and TRBJ2-1, with D unresolved. Trimming took off 4 bases at V and 8 bases at J, with 6 bases between the two ends. CDR3 size: 11 residues. The CDR3 is CASSSRDEQFF. CDR3 DNA sequence: TGTGCCAGCAGTTCCCGGGATGAGCAGTTCTTC.

V is TRBV6-1 and J is TRBJ1-5; D unclear. CDR3 length: 15 residues. Germline V CDR1 and CDR2: MNHNS, SASEGT. Trimming took off 8 bases at V and 7 bases at J, with 21 bases between the two ends. The CDR3 here is CASEGMWAEHQPQHF. The CDR3 DNA follows: TGTGCCAGCGAAGGAATGTGGGCTGAGCACCAGCCCCAGCATTTT.

The J gene is TRBJ1-2, the V gene TRBV18; D is possibly TRBD1 (5 bases). V lost 3 bases, J lost 4 bases, and 18 bases lay in between. Germline values: CDR1 KGHSH, CDR2 LQKENI. This CDR3 has 16 amino acids. CDR3 nucleotide sequence: TGTGCCAGCTCACCCTCGGCGGGGGGGTTGGGCTATGGCTACACCTTC. The encoded protein is CASSPSAGGLGYGYTF.

The CDR3 loop is CASSYEAVGELFF. The DNA for the CDR3 is TGTGCCAGCAGTTACGAAGCGGTCGGGGAGCTGTTTTTT. The chain carries TRBV6-6 and TRBJ2-2; D is perhaps TRBD2 (5 bases). V was pared by 2 bases and J by 7 bases, with 8 bases between. In germline, CDR1 is MNHNY, CDR2 SVGAGI (reference sequence). The CDR3 contains 13 residues.

The genes are TRBV7-9 and TRBJ1-1; D is uncertain. Trimming pared 1 base from V and 5 bases from J, leaving 8 bases between. Germline assignment: CDR1 SEHNR and CDR2 FQNEAQ (reference sequence). The CDR3 is made up of 13 amino acids. The CDR3 nucleotides are TGTGCCAGCAGCTTAGAAGGAGGAACTGAAGCTTTCTTT. Its protein product is CASSLEGGTEAFF.

The CDR3 region has the DNA TGTGCCAGCAGCTCGGGGGACAGGGGGGGTCAAGAGACCCAGTACTTC. This gives the protein CASSSGDRGGQETQYF. This rearrangement joins TRBV5-4 to TRBJ2-5; 11 bases align to TRBD1. Germline V gene lookup returns CDR1 SGHNT and CDR2 YYREEE (reference sequence). The CDR3 length is 16 residues. J lost 2 bases, V lost 3 bases, and 6 bases had no gene match.

The CDR3 DNA reads as TGTGCCAGCAGTTACGGGACAAACTACAATGAGCAGTTCTTC. This codes for CASSYGTNYNEQFF. V is TRBV6-5 and J is TRBJ2-1; D is possibly TRBD1 (6 bases). The CDR3 sequence is 14 residues long. CDR1 is MNHEY and CDR2 is SVGAGI in the germline V gene. V was cut by 2 bases and J by 3 bases, with 8 bases left in between.

V is TRBV3-1 (or the pseudogene TRBV3-2) and J is TRBJ2-2, with D maybe TRBD1 (6 bases). Trimming left V 2 bases short and J 2 bases short, with 21 bases between. This CDR3 is built from 19 residues. CDR1 LGHDT and CDR2 YNNKEL come from the germline V gene (reference sequence). The CDR3 sequence is CASSQTPLADSENTGELFF. In DNA form, the CDR3 reads TGTGCCAGCAGCCAAACCCCCTTGGCGGACAGTGAAAACACCGGGGAGCTGTTTTTT.

The sample holds a few counts of this clone. The CDR3: CASSSIRGSGYEQYF. CDR3 in DNA: TGTGCCAGCAGCTCTATACGGGGGAGCGGGTACGAGCAGTACTTC. V and J are TRBV7-9 and TRBJ2-7; TRBD2 might be the D (6 bases). Germline V gene lookup returns CDR1 SEHNR and CDR2 FQNEAQ (reference sequence). The CDR3 has 15 amino acids. V lost 4 bases and J lost 4, with 17 bases in between.

The chain joins TRBV5-1 to TRBJ2-5; the match to TRBD2 covers 11 bases. V was pared by 7 bases and J by 4 bases, with 6 bases of the junction left unmatched. The CDR3 is 14 residues long. The germline V gene encodes CDR1 SGHRS and CDR2 YFSETQ. This chain's CDR3 is CASQRLAGRETQYF. CDR3 nucleotide sequence: TGCGCCAGCCAGAGACTAGCGGGGAGAGAGACCCAGTACTTC.

In this sample, this clone turned up once. The chain links TRBV28 to TRBJ2-7; 10 bases match TRBD2. In germline, CDR1 is MDHEN, CDR2 SYDVKM. The CDR3 runs to 15 residues. Trimming took 3 bases from V and 3 from J; bases not matched to a gene: 5. Here the CDR3 reads CASSFSGGTFYEQYF. The CDR3 DNA reads as TGTGCCAGCAGTTTTAGCGGGGGGACCTTCTACGAGCAGTACTTC. Filled out from reference TRBV28 and TRBJ2-7, the complete variable domain reads DVKVTQSSRYLVKRTGEKVFLECVQDMDHENMFWYRQDPGLGLRLIYFSYDVKMKEKGDIPEGYSVSREKKERFSLILESASTNQTSMYLCASSFSGGTFYEQYFGPGTRLTVT.

The chain combines TRBV11-2 with TRBJ2-2; 9 nucleotides agree with TRBD2. V dropped 2 bases and J dropped 11; count of bases not matched to a gene: 9. The CDR3 totals 15 residues. Germline V gene sequence: CDR1 SGHAT, CDR2 FQNNGV. The CDR3 DNA reads as TGTGCCAGCAGCTTACCTTCCGGGACTAGCCGAGAGCTGTTTTTT. Protein product: CASSLPSGTSRELFF.

This clone was counted only a few times. The chain recombines TRBV3-1 (or the pseudogene TRBV3-2) with TRBJ1-6; TRBD1 might be the D (5 bases). Deletions cut 0 bases from V and 10 bases from J, with 13 bases between. The CDR3 covers 15 residues. Germline V lookup: CDR1 LGHDT, CDR2 YNNKEL (reference sequence). The CDR3 is CASSQEAGRGSPLHF. The DNA of the CDR3 is TGTGCCAGCAGCCAAGAAGCAGGGCGGGGATCACCCCTCCACTTT.

The rearrangement uses TRBV24-1 and TRBJ1-2; 11 bases map to TRBD1. The CDR3 runs 17 residues. The trim removed 2 bases at V and 8 bases at J, leaving 12 bases unmatched. Germline V gene data show CDR1 as KGHDR and CDR2 as SFDVKD. The CDR3 nucleotides are TGTGCCACCAGTGATTCGGCGGGACAGGGGGAAACGGGAGGCTACACCTTC. Translated, it gives CATSDSAGQGETGGYTF.

CDR3: CASSQEPAGNAANTGELFF. The CDR3 bases are TGTGCCAGCAGCCAAGAACCAGCGGGGAACGCCGCGAACACCGGGGAGCTGTTTTTT. This chain uses TRBV4-2 with TRBJ2-2; 7 bases line up with TRBD2. Trimming at V came to 0 bases and at J to 0 bases, leaving 10 bases not matched to a gene. Germline loops: CDR1 LGHNA, CDR2 YNFKEQ. The CDR3 runs 19 residues.

This clone was seen only once. This chain joins TRBV19 and TRBJ1-3; 10 bases align to TRBD1. CDR1 is LNHDA, CDR2 SQIVND, per germline (reference sequence). The CDR3 loop spans 16 amino acids. V lost 1 base, J lost 6 bases, and 6 bases stayed unmatched. The CDR3 nucleotides are TGTGCCAGTAGTATAGTCCCCGGGACAGGGGCAAACACCATATATTTT. It specifies CASSIVPGTGANTIYF.

The V and J genes are TRBV6-1 and TRBJ1-3; D remains ambiguous. V lost 2 bases and J 2 bases, leaving 16 bases between the germline ends. Germline V gene sequence: CDR1 MNHNS, CDR2 SASEGT. The CDR3 is made up of 17 amino acids. The CDR3 spells CASSERNRLLAGNTIYF. Written as DNA, the CDR3 is TGTGCCAGCAGTGAACGGAACCGACTATTAGCTGGAAACACCATATATTTT.

The chain employs TRBV7-9 and TRBJ2-1; D might be TRBD2 (5 bases). This CDR3 is 12 amino acids long. Germline assignment: CDR1 SEHNR and CDR2 FQNEAQ (reference sequence). Between the trimmed V and J ends, which lost 4 bases and 10 bases, there was a span of 11 bases. The CDR3 loop reads CASSWGSGEQFF. CDR3 nucleotides: TGTGCCAGCAGCTGGGGATCGGGGGAGCAGTTCTTC.

The chain uses TRBV19 and TRBJ1-4; no definite D call. V dropped 0 bases and J dropped 2 bases, with 4 bases sitting between them. The CDR3 spans 14 residues. In germline, CDR1 is LNHDA, CDR2 SQIVND (reference sequence). The CDR3, as DNA: TGTGCCAGTAGTATAGAGAGGACTAATGAAAAACTGTTTTTT. Translating it yields CASSIERTNEKLFF. Drawing the rest from reference TRBV19 and TRBJ1-4, the complete variable domain is DGGITQSPKYLFRKEGQNVTLSCEQNLNHDAMYWYRQDPGQGLRLIYYSQIVNDFQKGDIAEGYSVSREKKESFPLTVTSAQKNPTAFYLCASSIERTNEKLFFGSGTQLSVL.

The V gene is TRBV27, the J gene TRBJ1-6; no clear D gene. The CDR3 is 14 residues long. Germline CDR1 and CDR2: MNHEY and SMNVEV (reference sequence). V lost 4 bases and J 6 bases, leaving 10 bases between the germline ends. The CDR3 DNA sequence: TGTGCCAGCAGTTATATGGAGGCTAATTCACCCCTCCACTTT. Its translation is CASSYMEANSPLHF.

The V gene is TRBV19, the J gene TRBJ2-7; TRBD1 might be the D (6 bases). CDR3 length: 12 residues. Between the trimmed V and J ends, which lost 5 bases and 5 bases, there was a span of 10 bases. Germline values: CDR1 LNHDA, CDR2 SQIVND (reference sequence). CDR3 DNA: TGTGCCAGTAGTTCCTACAGGGACGAGCAGTACTTC. Translating it yields CASSSYRDEQYF.

The chain's CDR3 is CAISESKQGTGELFF. The CDR3 nucleotides are TGTGCCATCAGTGAGTCAAAACAGGGTACCGGGGAGCTGTTTTTT. The chain employs TRBV10-3 and TRBJ2-2; possible D gene TRBD1, 6 bases. The CDR3 spans 15 residues. The V end lost 0 bases, the J end lost 5 bases, and 10 bases lay between the germline ends. Germline CDR1 ENHRY, CDR2 SYGVKD.

The genes are TRBV6-5 and TRBJ2-1; 7 bases are shared with TRBD2. Germline CDR1 MNHEY, CDR2 SVGAGI. The CDR3 length is 12 residues. Losses at the gene ends were 7 bases for V and 6 bases for J; bases not matched to a gene: 3. In DNA, the CDR3 is TGTGCCAGCACTGGGAGGGCCAATGAGCAGTTCTTC. Translation: CASTGRANEQFF.

The V and J genes are TRBV6-5 and TRBJ2-7, with D possibly being TRBD1 (5 bases). From germline, CDR1 is MNHEY and CDR2 SVGAGI. The CDR3 totals 12 residues. V lost 6 bases to trimming and J lost 2 bases, with 8 bases between them. CDR3 sequence reads: CASRPGTYEQYF. In DNA, the CDR3 is TGTGCCAGCAGACCAGGGACCTACGAGCAGTACTTC.

This chain links TRBV7-9 with TRBJ1-2, with TRBD1 matching 7 bases. The CDR3 totals 12 residues. CDR1 and CDR2 from the germline V gene are SEHNR and FQNEAQ (reference sequence). V shed 5 bases, J shed 8 bases, and the junction held 5 bases outside the gene matches. The CDR3 DNA sequence: TGTGCCAGCAGCGATGCAGGGGGAGGCTACACCTTC. Amino acids: CASSDAGGGYTF. Looking up the rest from reference TRBV7-9 and TRBJ1-2 gives the full variable domain: DTGVSQNPRHKITKRGQNVTFRCDPISEHNRLYWYRQTLGQGPEFLTYFQNEAQLEKSRLLSDRFSAERPKGSFSTLEIQRTEQGDSAMYLCASSDAGGGYTFGSGTRLTVV.

This rearrangement joins TRBV10-3 to TRBJ1-6; no firm D call. Germline V gives CDR1 ENHRY, CDR2 SYGVKD. This CDR3 has 17 residues. V was trimmed by 0 bases and J by 5 bases, leaving 14 bases between them. CDR3: CAISESKFLGDNSPLHF. In DNA form, the CDR3 reads TGTGCCATCAGTGAGTCGAAGTTCCTCGGAGATAATTCACCCCTCCACTTT.

This chain joins TRBV11-2 and TRBJ2-7, with TRBD1 as a possible D gene (6 bases). This CDR3 has 13 residues. Trimming left V 5 bases short and J 4 bases short, with 12 bases between. Germline V CDR1 and CDR2: SGHAT, FQNNGV. The CDR3 here is CASSPARGYEQYF. CDR3 DNA: TGTGCCAGCAGCCCAGCCAGGGGATACGAGCAGTACTTC.